This T cell receptor (beta chain) was identified during a study of blood T cell repertoires in COVID-19. Background on the study: Acute and convalescent COVID-19 samples came from the United States, Italy and Spain. T cells, B-cell-depleted T cells, or PBMCs provided the cDNA or gDNA that served as material.

Participants reported their clinical history, and cohort assignment relied on those reports. Recovery meant two consecutive negative NP/OP PCR tests, professional clearance, or resolved symptoms. The V and J ends lost 3 bases and 1 base respectively, with 6 bases between them. The V gene's germline CDR1 is MNHEY and CDR2 SVGAGI. CDR3 length equals 13 residues. TCRdb keeps only in-frame clones here, not all; method: immunoSEQ multiplex PCR. The sample has 300,000 or so clones, more than 90% seen once; the top ten hold 2% to 3%. This TCR was recovered from a man between 60 and 70 years old who had recovered from COVID-19. The gene calls are TRBV6-5 and TRBJ1-1; D unclear. The sequencing sample was made of PBMCs or T cells enriched from blood (not recorded which). The CDR3 bases are TGTGCCAGCAGTTATTACGGGAACACTGAAGCTTTCTTT. This gives the protein CASSYYGNTEAFF.